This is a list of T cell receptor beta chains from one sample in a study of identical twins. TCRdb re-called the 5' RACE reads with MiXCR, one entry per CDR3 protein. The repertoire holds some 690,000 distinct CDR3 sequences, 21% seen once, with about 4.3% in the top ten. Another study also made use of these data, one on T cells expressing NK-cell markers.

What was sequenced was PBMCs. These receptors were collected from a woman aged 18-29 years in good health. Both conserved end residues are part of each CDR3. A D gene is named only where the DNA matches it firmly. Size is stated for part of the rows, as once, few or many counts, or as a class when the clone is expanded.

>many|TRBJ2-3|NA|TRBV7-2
CASSWGPLSDTQYF
TGTGCCAGCAGCTGGGGACCACTCTCCGATACGCAGTATTTT
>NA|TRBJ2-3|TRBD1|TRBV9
CASSVGTGSLGGTDTQYF
TGTGCCAGCAGCGTCGGGACAGGCTCTTTGGGGGGCACAGATACGCAGTATTTT
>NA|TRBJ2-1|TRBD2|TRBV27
CASSRLAVDGNEQFF
TGTGCCAGCAGTCGACTAGCCGTAGACGGCAATGAGCAGTTCTTC
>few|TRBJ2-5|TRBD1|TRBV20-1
CSATGTGLQETQYF
TGCAGTGCTACCGGGACAGGGCTACAAGAGACCCAGTACTTC
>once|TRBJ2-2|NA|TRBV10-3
CAISREGGETGELFF
TGTGCCATCAGCCGAGAGGGGGGTGAGACCGGGGAGCTGTTTTTT
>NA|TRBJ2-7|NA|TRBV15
CATRDGSSYEQYF
TGTGCCACCAGGGACGGAAGCTCCTACGAGCAGTACTTC
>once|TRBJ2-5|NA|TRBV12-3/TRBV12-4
CASQQGSETQYF
TGTGCCAGTCAACAGGGATCAGAGACCCAGTACTTC
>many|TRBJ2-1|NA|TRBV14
CASSQERDVYNEQFF
TGTGCCAGCAGCCAAGAACGGGATGTCTACAATGAGCAGTTCTTC
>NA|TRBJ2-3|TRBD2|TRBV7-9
CASSLDSAGADTQYF
TGTGCCAGCAGCTTAGATTCGGCGGGAGCAGATACGCAGTATTTT
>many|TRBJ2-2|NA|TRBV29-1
CSARGGGANTGELFF
TGCAGCGCGAGGGGCGGGGGCGCGAACACCGGGGAGCTGTTTTTT
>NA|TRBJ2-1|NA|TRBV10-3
CAISESGDEQFF
TGTGCCATCAGTGAGTCGGGGGATGAGCAGTTCTTC
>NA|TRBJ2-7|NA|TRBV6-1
CASKGVAYEQYF
TGTGCCAGCAAAGGGGTTGCCTACGAGCAGTACTTC
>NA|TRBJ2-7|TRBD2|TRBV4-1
CASSLRAGTSGTRGYEQYF
TGCGCCAGCAGCCTAAGAGCCGGGACTAGCGGGACCAGGGGGTACGAGCAGTACTTC
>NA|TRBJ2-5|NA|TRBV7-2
CASSPRSSRGQETQYF
TGTGCCAGCAGCCCTCGAAGTTCCCGGGGCCAAGAGACCCAGTACTTC
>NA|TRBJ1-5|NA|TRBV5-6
CASSHGGLVQPQHF
TGTGCCAGCAGCCATGGGGGTCTCGTCCAGCCCCAGCATTTT
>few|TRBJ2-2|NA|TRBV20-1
CSARYITGELFF
TGCAGTGCTAGATACATCACCGGGGAGCTGTTTTTT
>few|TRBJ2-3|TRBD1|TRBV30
CAWSVWGQGSDTQYF
TGTGCCTGGAGTGTTTGGGGACAGGGCTCAGATACGCAGTATTTT
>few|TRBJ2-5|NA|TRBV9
CASSVDPVQETQYF
TGTGCCAGCAGCGTGGACCCGGTCCAGGAGACCCAGTACTTC
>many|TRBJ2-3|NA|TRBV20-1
CSAALGNTDTQYF
TGCAGTGCTGCACTGGGAAACACAGATACGCAGTATTTT
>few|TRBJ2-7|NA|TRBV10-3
CAISGTASEQYF
TGTGCCATCAGTGGGACCGCTAGCGAGCAGTACTTC
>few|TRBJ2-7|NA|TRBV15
CATGWREQYF
TGTGCCACCGGGTGGCGGGAGCAGTACTTC
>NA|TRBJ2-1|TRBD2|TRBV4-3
CASSHSTSEGEQFF
TGCGCCAGCAGCCACTCGACTAGCGAGGGTGAGCAGTTCTTC
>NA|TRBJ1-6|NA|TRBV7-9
CASSTGGGRPPLHF
TGTGCCAGCAGCACCGGGGGGGGGCGTCCACCCCTCCACTTT
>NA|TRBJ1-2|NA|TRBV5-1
CASKDSPGGYTF
TGCGCCAGCAAGGACTCCCCGGGAGGCTACACCTTC
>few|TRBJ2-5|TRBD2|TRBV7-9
CASSSSAGLGKTQYF
TGTGCCAGCAGCTCAAGCGCGGGACTAGGAAAGACCCAGTACTTC
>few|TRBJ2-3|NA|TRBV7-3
CASSLTGGWTDTQYF
TGTGCCAGCAGCTTAACGGGGGGCTGGACAGATACGCAGTATTTT
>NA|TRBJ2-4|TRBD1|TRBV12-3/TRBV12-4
CASGRQGVQYF
TGTGCCAGCGGGCGACAGGGTGTTCAGTACTTC
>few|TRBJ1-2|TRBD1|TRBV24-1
CATSDDRDYTF
TGTGCCACCAGTGACGACAGGGACTACACCTTC
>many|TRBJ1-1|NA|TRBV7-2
CASSLEPGISEAFF
TGTGCCAGCAGCTTAGAACCGGGTATCTCTGAAGCTTTCTTT
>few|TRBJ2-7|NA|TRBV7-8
CASSLRTVYEQYF
TGTGCCAGCAGCCTCCGGACAGTTTACGAGCAGTACTTC
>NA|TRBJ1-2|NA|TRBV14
CASSQDEQGLNNYGYTF
TGTGCCAGCAGCCAAGATGAGCAGGGCCTAAACAACTATGGCTACACCTTC
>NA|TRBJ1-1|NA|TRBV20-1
CSAGVYTEAFF
TGCAGTGCTGGCGTGTACACTGAAGCTTTCTTT
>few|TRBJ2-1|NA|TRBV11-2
CASSLEGPRRQHSNEQFF
TGTGCCAGCAGCTTAGAGGGCCCCAGGCGCCAACATTCTAATGAGCAGTTCTTC
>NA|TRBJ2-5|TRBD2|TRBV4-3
CASSQDLAGGMKETQYF
TGCGCCAGCAGCCAAGATCTAGCGGGAGGGATGAAAGAGACCCAGTACTTC
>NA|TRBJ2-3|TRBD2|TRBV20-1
CSARRLAGVDTQYF
TGCAGTGCTAGAAGGCTAGCGGGAGTTGATACGCAGTATTTT
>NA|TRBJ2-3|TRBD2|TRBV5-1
CASSLPRERGDTQYF
TGCGCCAGCAGCTTGCCGCGGGAGAGAGGAGATACGCAGTATTTT
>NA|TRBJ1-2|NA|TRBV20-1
CSARDRAGVGYTF
TGCAGTGCTAGAGATCGGGCAGGGGTCGGCTACACCTTC
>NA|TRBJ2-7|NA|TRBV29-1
CSVFLRDGGIYEQYF
TGCAGCGTCTTCTTACGGGACGGGGGAATCTACGAGCAGTACTTC
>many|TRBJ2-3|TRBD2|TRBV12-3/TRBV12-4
CASSFYLEGTSRTDTQYF
TGTGCCAGCAGTTTTTACTTAGAGGGGACTAGCCGCACAGATACGCAGTATTTT
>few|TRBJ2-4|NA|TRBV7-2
CASSPAPGGNIQYF
TGTGCCAGCAGTCCGGCCCCCGGCGGAAACATTCAGTACTTC
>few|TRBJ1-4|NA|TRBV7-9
CASSKGVNEKLFF
TGTGCCAGCAGCAAGGGGGTTAATGAAAAACTGTTTTTT
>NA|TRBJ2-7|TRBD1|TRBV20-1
CSASLGGTGTYEQYF
TGCAGTGCTAGCCTCGGGGGGACAGGGACCTACGAGCAGTACTTC
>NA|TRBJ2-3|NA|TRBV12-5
CASGRPPFGDTQYF
TGTGCTAGTGGTCGACCTCCATTCGGAGATACGCAGTATTTT
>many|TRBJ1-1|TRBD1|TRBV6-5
CASSYHDRGAEAFF
TGTGCCAGCAGTTACCACGACAGGGGGGCTGAAGCTTTCTTT
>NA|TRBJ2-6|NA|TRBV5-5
CASSLYTSGRSGANVLTF
TGTGCCAGCAGCTTATACACCTCGGGACGCTCTGGGGCCAACGTCCTGACTTTC
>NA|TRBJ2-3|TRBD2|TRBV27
CASSPSVYAGGRLHTQYF
TGTGCCAGCAGCCCCTCGGTGTACGCGGGAGGCCGATTACATACGCAGTATTTT
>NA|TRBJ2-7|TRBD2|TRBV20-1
CSAMPGLAGGRTYEQYF
TGCAGTGCGATGCCGGGACTAGCGGGGGGTCGGACCTACGAGCAGTACTTC
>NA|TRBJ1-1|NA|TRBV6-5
CASSWGPDSNTEAFF
TGTGCCAGCAGTTGGGGCCCGGACAGTAACACTGAAGCTTTCTTT
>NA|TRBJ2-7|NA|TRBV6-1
CASSALTYEQYF
TGTGCCAGCAGTGCCCTGACATACGAGCAGTACTTC
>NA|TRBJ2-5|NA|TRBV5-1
CASRGGRNQETQYF
TGCGCCAGCAGGGGGGGGCGGAATCAAGAGACCCAGTACTTC
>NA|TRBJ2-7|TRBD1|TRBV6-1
CASSQHDRVNHEQYF
TGTGCCAGCAGTCAGCATGACAGGGTAAACCACGAGCAGTACTTC
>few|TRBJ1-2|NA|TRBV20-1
CSAIGGAGYTF
TGCAGTGCTATCGGGGGTGCTGGCTACACCTTC
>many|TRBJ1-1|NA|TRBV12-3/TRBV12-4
CASSLQGEAFF
TGTGCCAGCAGTCTCCAGGGCGAAGCTTTCTTT
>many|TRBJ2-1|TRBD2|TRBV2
CASDLWGGRGKGNEQFF
TGTGCCAGCGATCTCTGGGGGGGTAGGGGTAAAGGAAATGAGCAGTTCTTC
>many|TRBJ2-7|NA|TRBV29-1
CSSRDPGWDEQYF
TGCAGCTCCCGGGACCCAGGTTGGGACGAGCAGTACTTC